This TCR beta chain was identified during a study of OX40 agonist ivuxolimab in advanced cancers. As for this clone: Its antigen is as yet unknown.

Here immunoSEQ multiplex PCR was the method, and the copy in TCRdb shows in-frame clones only, minus some. The data hold 20,000 to 25,000 clones, with approximately 90% observed a single time. Regarding the study as a whole: Individuals who were partial responders at 0.1-3.0 mg/kg had clonal expansion that ranked among the lowest.

Trimming left V 0 bases short and J 0 bases short, with 21 bases between. Per germline, CDR1 LNHNV and CDR2 YYDKDF (reference sequence). This CDR3 comprises 20 residues. This rearrangement joins TRBV15 to TRBJ1-3; D is perhaps TRBD1 (5 bases). The material sequenced was CD4+ or CD8+ T cells sorted from blood, taken in a trial of the OX40 agonist ivuxolimab. This TCR was recovered from an adult with an advanced solid tumor such as melanoma, head and neck, liver or kidney cancer. In nucleotides, the CDR3 is TGTGCCACCAGCAGAGATCGGCTGGTCCGGGACCCATTCTCTGGAAACACCATATATTTT. Its protein product is CATSRDRLVRDPFSGNTIYF. Using reference TRBV15 and TRBJ1-3 for the parts outside the CDR3, the full variable domain is DAMVIQNPRYQVTQFGKPVTLSCSQTLNHNVMYWYQQKSSQAPKLLFHYYDKDFNNEADTPDNFQSRRPNTSFCFLDIRSPGLGDTAMYLCATSRDRLVRDPFSGNTIYFGEGSWLTVV.